A selection of T cell receptor beta chains follows, all from one sample in a study of technical replicates of blood from a handful of donors. The protocol was immunoSEQ multiplex PCR, while the TCRdb copy is restricted to in-frame clones and leaves out a portion. The table lists tens of thousands of clones, about 94% of them singletons. Sequencing used T cells isolated from PBMCs. These receptors were collected from a human donor in good health. Both conserved end residues are trimmed from each CDR3.

CDR3: ASSYSLPGSSYEQY
V: TRBV6-6
J: TRBJ2-7

CDR3: ASSQGYEQY
V: TRBV10-1
J: TRBJ2-7

CDR3: ASSQEDGRRGKNIQY
V: TRBV4-2
J: TRBJ2-4

CDR3: ASSFHFGIPTISSYEQY
V: TRBV28
J: TRBJ2-7

CDR3: ASSQGLAGGQNEQF
V: TRBV4-2
J: TRBJ2-1

CDR3: ASSQFSFLGPNYEQY
V: TRBV4-1
J: TRBJ2-7

CDR3: ASSVADPGLGGYT
V: TRBV9
J: TRBJ1-2

CDR3: SVETIQETQY
V: TRBV29-1
J: TRBJ2-5

CDR3: ASSLGLFEQY
V: TRBV7-9
J: TRBJ2-7

CDR3: ASSVVSGSSYNEQF
V: TRBV9
J: TRBJ2-1

CDR3: ASSSGGRMNTEAF
V: TRBV9
J: TRBJ1-1

CDR3: ASSLAGGVKTQY
V: TRBV5-1
J: TRBJ2-5

CDR3: ASSLDRGYNSPLH
V: TRBV27
J: TRBJ1-6

CDR3: ASSPQGAAGELF
V: TRBV7-9
J: TRBJ2-2

CDR3: ASSLAVMNTEAF
V: TRBV5-1
J: TRBJ1-1

CDR3: ASSLQARSDPGELF
V: TRBV5-4
J: TRBJ2-2

CDR3: ASSPSYSYEQY
V: TRBV5-1
J: TRBJ2-7

CDR3: ASSQEDSYRVVARTYNEQF
V: TRBV4-1
J: TRBJ2-1

CDR3: ASSEDPNDSLDTQY
V: TRBV6-1
J: TRBJ2-3

CDR3: ASSKSERCSNQPQH
V: TRBV21-1
J: TRBJ1-5

CDR3: ASSQRTGNNEQF
V: TRBV7-9
J: TRBJ2-1

CDR3: ASRVERTRTTEAF
V: TRBV6-5
J: TRBJ1-1

CDR3: ASSQQGNTEAF
V: TRBV6-6
J: TRBJ1-1

CDR3: ASILQEEQF
V: TRBV2
J: TRBJ2-1

CDR3: ASTSGQGDQPQH
V: TRBV27
J: TRBJ1-5

CDR3: ASSLLSGGRETQY
V: TRBV5-1
J: TRBJ2-5

CDR3: SVTRGTYEQY
V: TRBV29-1
J: TRBJ2-7

CDR3: AISEARSRYEQY
V: TRBV10-3
J: TRBJ2-7

CDR3: ASSLQAGGPFSEQY
V: TRBV28
J: TRBJ2-7

CDR3: ASSEWLGRATYEQY
V: TRBV6-1
J: TRBJ2-7

CDR3: ASSEYLLGAGGTEAF
V: TRBV6-1
J: TRBJ1-1

CDR3: ASSSTGTGVQETQY
V: TRBV27
J: TRBJ2-5

CDR3: ASSSPKPGQGSDTQY
V: TRBV4-1
J: TRBJ2-3

CDR3: ASSLFSRGNTIY
V: TRBV11-2
J: TRBJ1-3

CDR3: ASSSGVGAYSNQPQH
V: TRBV7-8
J: TRBJ1-5

CDR3: ASSFGQGAVNTEAF
V: TRBV6-6
J: TRBJ1-1

CDR3: ASSPPGGYDEQF
V: TRBV19
J: TRBJ2-1

CDR3: AWSELSKTTNEKLF
V: TRBV30
J: TRBJ1-4

CDR3: ASSIEVASGPSGANVLT
V: TRBV19
J: TRBJ2-6

CDR3: ASSPEGGSYEQY
V: TRBV2
J: TRBJ2-7

CDR3: ASSHRPDSRNQPQH
V: TRBV4-1
J: TRBJ1-5